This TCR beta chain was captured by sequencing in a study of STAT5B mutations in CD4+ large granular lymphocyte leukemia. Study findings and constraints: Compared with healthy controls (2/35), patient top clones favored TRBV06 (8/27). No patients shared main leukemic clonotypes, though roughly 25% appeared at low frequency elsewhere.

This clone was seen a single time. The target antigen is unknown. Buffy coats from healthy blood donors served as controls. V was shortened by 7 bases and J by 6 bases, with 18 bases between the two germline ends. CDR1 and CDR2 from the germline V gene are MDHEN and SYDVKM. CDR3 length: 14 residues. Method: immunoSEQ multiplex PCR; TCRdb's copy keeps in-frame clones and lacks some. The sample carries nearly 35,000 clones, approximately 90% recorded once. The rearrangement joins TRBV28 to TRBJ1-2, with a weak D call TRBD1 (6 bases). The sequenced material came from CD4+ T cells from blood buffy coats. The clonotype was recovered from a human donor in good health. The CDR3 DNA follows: TGTGCCAGCACCTCGTCAGGGGAGGGGGATGGCTACACCTTC. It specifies CASTSSGEGDGYTF.